This entry is about one T cell receptor (beta chain). Method: immunoSEQ multiplex PCR; TCRdb's copy keeps in-frame clones and lacks some. The table shows some 44,000 clones, with roughly 86% occurring only once. Systemic immunosuppression or autoimmune disease history was grounds to exclude patients. This record belongs to a study of OX40 agonist ivuxolimab in advanced cancers. Study overall: Checkpoint inhibitors had been given previously to about 40% of patients. Three patients responded partially, comprising one with hepatocellular carcinoma and two with cutaneous melanoma.

Sample: CD4+ or CD8+ T cells sorted from blood, taken in a trial of the OX40 agonist ivuxolimab. The clonotype was recovered from an adult with an advanced solid tumor such as melanoma, head and neck, liver or kidney cancer.

The CDR3 DNA reads TGCGCCAGCAGGGCTGGTCCCGGCGGCCAAGAGACCCAGTACTTC. Amino acid sequence: CASRAGPGGQETQYF. The chain couples TRBV5-1 to TRBJ2-5, with D unresolved. The length of the CDR3 is 15 residues. Trimming shortened V by 5 bases and J by 1 base, and 15 bases separated the two germline ends. CDR1 is SGHRS, CDR2 YFSETQ, per germline.